A single sample gave rise to the 17 T cell receptor beta chains below, sequenced in a study of CD8 T cells in Susac syndrome (dated by TCRdb to between 2017 and 2020). Library prep was done by the immunoSEQ multiplex PCR assay. RNA was extracted with the RNeasy kit and roughly 0.5 to 1 ug was reverse transcribed using random hexamers. Using fastp trimming at Q25 and MiXCR clonotype assembly, TCRdb reanalyzed the public sequencing data and kept in-frame beta chains. Records with the same CDR3 protein are collapsed into one entry carrying the most frequent genes and DNA. This sample comprises a few hundred thousand distinct CDR3 sequences, 95% of them detected only once. Roughly 0.1% of the sample is taken by the ten largest. Sequenced input: CD4+ T cells from PBMCs. The origin of the receptors is a human donor with multiple sclerosis.

The chain is built from TRBV20-1 and TRBJ2-1; TRBD2 matches at 11 bases. V lost 6 bases and J lost 3; bases outside the gene matches: 4. Germline V gene lookup returns CDR1 DFQATT and CDR2 SNEGSKA (reference sequence). The CDR3 loop spans 14 amino acids. The CDR3 nucleotides are TGCAGTGCGGAACTAGCGGGAGTCTACAATGAGCAGTTCTTC. As protein: CSAELAGVYNEQFF.

V gene TRBV7-9 combines with J gene TRBJ2-2; weak D call: TRBD2 (7 bases). The CDR3 consists of 18 residues. Germline-derived CDR1 and CDR2 are SEHNR and FQNEAQ (reference sequence). V was cut by 4 bases and J by 6 bases, with 24 bases left in between. CDR3 sequence (DNA): TGTGCCAGCAGCTCCTTCTCCGGGGGGCTATCAGTCCCCGGGGAGCTGTTTTTT. Protein sequence: CASSSFSGGLSVPGELFF.

This rearrangement joins TRBV18 to TRBJ2-1; 8 bases agree with TRBD1. Germline CDR1 reads KGHSH; CDR2 reads LQKENI. This CDR3 comprises 13 residues. V gave up 4 bases and J gave up 5 bases; unmatched junction bases: 1. CDR3 DNA: TGTGCCAGCTCACAGGGACAGGACAATGAGCAGTTCTTC. Translated, it gives CASSQGQDNEQFF.

This clonotype was detected only a few times. The V gene is TRBV4-1, the J gene TRBJ2-7; D not certain. V gave up 1 base and J gave up 2 bases, with 12 bases separating them. CDR3 length: 15 amino acids. Germline V lookup: CDR1 MGHRA, CDR2 YSYEKL. The CDR3 DNA reads TGCGCCAGCAGCCAAGGCAGGTTAACCGCCTACGAGCAGTACTTC. Translating it yields CASSQGRLTAYEQYF.

The CDR3 spells CASSLPERGTYEQYF. The CDR3, as DNA: TGTGCCAGCAGCCTACCCGAGCGGGGGACCTACGAGCAGTACTTC. This chain links TRBV7-9 with TRBJ2-7; 8 bases are a match to TRBD2. This CDR3 is built from 15 residues. Trimming took 5 bases from V and 2 from J; bases not matched to a gene: 8. Germline loops: CDR1 SEHNR, CDR2 FQNEAQ (reference sequence).

The chain recombines TRBV6-2 or TRBV6-3 with TRBJ1-2, with 8 bases identical to TRBD1. V was pared by 1 base and J by 8 bases, with 9 bases of the junction left unmatched. The CDR3 contains 15 residues. CDR1 MNHEY and CDR2 SVGEGT come from the germline V gene. The CDR3 spells CASSYFLTGADGYTF. The CDR3 DNA is TGTGCCAGCAGTTACTTTCTGACAGGGGCGGACGGCTACACCTTC.

The J gene is TRBJ2-7, the V gene TRBV20-1, with D perhaps TRBD2 (6 bases). Germline CDR1 reads DFQATT; CDR2 reads SNEGSKA (reference sequence). With 6 bases removed from V and 5 bases from J, the gap between germline ends came to 17 bases. The CDR3 consists of 13 residues. CDR3 in DNA: TGCAGTGCAGGGCGGGATCGCGGGAACGAGCAGTACTTC. This sequence encodes CSAGRDRGNEQYF.

The chain is built from TRBV7-9 and TRBJ1-1; D is perhaps TRBD1 (6 bases). The CDR3 has 13 amino acids. CDR1 is SEHNR, CDR2 FQNEAQ, per germline (reference sequence). With 3 bases removed from V and 4 bases from J, the gap between germline ends came to 9 bases. The CDR3 sequence is CASSFGRGTEAFF. The CDR3 nucleotides read TGTGCCAGCAGCTTCGGCAGGGGCACTGAAGCTTTCTTT.

This chain uses TRBV27 with TRBJ2-7, with D perhaps TRBD2 (5 bases). The CDR3 totals 14 residues. The germline gives CDR1 MNHEY, CDR2 SMNVEV (reference sequence). The ends were cut back, 5 bases at V and 5 bases at J, with 16 bases in the middle. The CDR3 DNA is TGTGCCAGCAGTCTGAAGGGCGGGCTCAACGAGCAGTACTTC. This sequence encodes CASSLKGGLNEQYF.

The V gene is TRBV9, the J gene TRBJ1-2; D possibly corresponds to TRBD1 (5 bases). The CDR3 loop spans 14 amino acids. Trimming cost V 4 bases and J 5 bases, with 15 bases left between them. Germline CDR1 is SGDLS and CDR2 is YYNGEE. The CDR3 DNA is TGTGCCAGCAGCCCCCCCGTGGGGGTGTATGGCTACACCTTC. This encodes CASSPPVGVYGYTF.

The chain recombines TRBV4-2 with TRBJ2-5, with D perhaps matching TRBD1 (5 bases). This CDR3 region has 13 residues. The germline CDR1 and CDR2 sequences are LGHNA and YNFKEQ. V lost 1 base to trimming and J lost 9 bases, with 12 bases between them. CDR3 in DNA: TGTGCCAGCAGCCAAGGGGGCTCCCCGGCCCAGTACTTC. Its translation: CASSQGGSPAQYF.

The chain is built from TRBV25-1 and TRBJ1-2; 10 bases align to TRBD1. With V trimmed by 6 bases and J by 5 bases, 9 bases remained unmatched. Germline V CDR1 and CDR2: MGHDK, SYGVNS. CDR3 length: 15 amino acids. CDR3 bases: TGTGCCAGCAGGACGACAGGGGGCACAGGGTATGGCTACACCTTC. This encodes CASRTTGGTGYGYTF.

This chain links TRBV9 with TRBJ2-2; 7 bases agree with TRBD1. CDR1 and CDR2 (germline): SGDLS, YYNGEE. V was clipped by 3 bases and J by 7 bases; unmatched bases: 9. There are 15 residues in the CDR3. CDR3 sequence reads: CASSETTGSVGELFF. The CDR3 DNA is TGTGCCAGCAGCGAGACGACAGGGTCAGTCGGGGAGCTGTTTTTT.

This sequence joins TRBV2 and TRBJ2-1; possible D gene TRBD2, 6 bases. The germline CDR1 and CDR2 sequences are SNHLY and FYNNEI. V gave up 6 bases and J gave up 0 bases, with 12 bases separating them. The CDR3 totals 15 residues. The CDR3 coding sequence is TGTGCCAGCAGCGCTTCCGGGGGCTCCTACAATGAGCAGTTCTTC. This gives the protein CASSASGGSYNEQFF.

This sequence joins TRBV28 and TRBJ2-7; D not certain. Germline V gives CDR1 MDHEN, CDR2 SYDVKM. The CDR3 is 12 residues long. V was shortened by 3 bases and J by 2 bases, with 5 bases between the two germline ends. CDR3 in amino acids: CASSFRTYEQYF. In DNA, the CDR3 is TGTGCCAGCAGTTTCAGGACCTACGAGCAGTACTTC.

The chain employs TRBV12-3 or TRBV12-4 and TRBJ2-3; 8 nucleotides match TRBD2. Trimming at V came to 4 bases and at J to 4 bases, leaving 4 bases not matched to a gene. The CDR3 contains 14 residues. The CDR3 DNA sequence: TGTGCCAGCAGTTCGCTAGCGGGCTCAGATACGCAGTATTTT. Translating it yields CASSSLAGSDTQYF.

V is TRBV28 and J is TRBJ1-1; D not resolved. There are 11 residues in the CDR3. V was trimmed by 8 bases and J by 7 bases, leaving 11 bases between them. CDR1 MDHEN and CDR2 SYDVKM come from the germline V gene. This CDR3 is CASFSRLEAFF. CDR3 bases: TGTGCCAGCTTCTCTCGGCTTGAAGCTTTCTTT.